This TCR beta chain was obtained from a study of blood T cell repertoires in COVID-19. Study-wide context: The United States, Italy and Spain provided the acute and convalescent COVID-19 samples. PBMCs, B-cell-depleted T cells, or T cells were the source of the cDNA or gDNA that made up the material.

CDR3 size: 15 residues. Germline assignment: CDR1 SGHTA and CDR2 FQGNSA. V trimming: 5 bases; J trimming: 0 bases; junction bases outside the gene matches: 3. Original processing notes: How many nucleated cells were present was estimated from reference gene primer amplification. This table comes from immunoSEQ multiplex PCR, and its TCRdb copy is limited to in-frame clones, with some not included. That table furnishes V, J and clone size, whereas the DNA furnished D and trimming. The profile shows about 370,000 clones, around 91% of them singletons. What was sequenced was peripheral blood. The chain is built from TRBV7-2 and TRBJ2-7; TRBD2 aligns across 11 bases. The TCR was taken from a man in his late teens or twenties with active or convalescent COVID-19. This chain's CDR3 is CASSPGTSGSYEQYF. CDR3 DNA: TGTGCCAGCAGCCCCGGGACTAGCGGCTCCTACGAGCAGTACTTC.